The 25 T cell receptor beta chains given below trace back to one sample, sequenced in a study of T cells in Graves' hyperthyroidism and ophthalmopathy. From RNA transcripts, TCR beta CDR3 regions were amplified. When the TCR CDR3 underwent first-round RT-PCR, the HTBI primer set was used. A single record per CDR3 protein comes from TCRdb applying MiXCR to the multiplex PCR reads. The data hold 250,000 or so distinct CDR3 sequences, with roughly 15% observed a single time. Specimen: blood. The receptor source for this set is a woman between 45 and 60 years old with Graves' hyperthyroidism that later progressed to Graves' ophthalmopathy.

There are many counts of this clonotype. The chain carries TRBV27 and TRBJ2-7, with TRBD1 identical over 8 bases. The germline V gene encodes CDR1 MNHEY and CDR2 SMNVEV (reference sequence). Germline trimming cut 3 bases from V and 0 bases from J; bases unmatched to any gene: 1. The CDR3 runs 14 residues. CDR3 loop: CASSFDRGSYEQYF. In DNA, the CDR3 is TGTGCCAGCAGTTTCGACAGGGGCTCCTACGAGCAGTACTTC.

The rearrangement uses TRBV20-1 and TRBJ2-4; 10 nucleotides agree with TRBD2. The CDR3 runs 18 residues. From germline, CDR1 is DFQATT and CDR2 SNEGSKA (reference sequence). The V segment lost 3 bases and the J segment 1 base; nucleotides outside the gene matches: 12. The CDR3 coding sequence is TGCAGTGCTAGTAGTGCGAGCGGGAGGGCCGCCGCCAAAAACATTCAGTACTTC. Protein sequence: CSASSASGRAAAKNIQYF.

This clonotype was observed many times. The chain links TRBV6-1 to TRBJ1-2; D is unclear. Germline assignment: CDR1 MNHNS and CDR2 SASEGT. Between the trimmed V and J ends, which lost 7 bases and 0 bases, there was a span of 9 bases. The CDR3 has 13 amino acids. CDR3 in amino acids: CASTLGANYGYTF. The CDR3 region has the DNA TGTGCCAGCACTTTAGGAGCTAACTATGGCTACACCTTC.

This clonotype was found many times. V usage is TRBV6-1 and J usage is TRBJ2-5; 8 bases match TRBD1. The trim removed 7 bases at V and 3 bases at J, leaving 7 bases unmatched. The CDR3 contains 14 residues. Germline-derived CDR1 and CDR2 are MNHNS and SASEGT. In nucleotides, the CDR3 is TGTGCCAGCACCTACAGGGGGTCAAAAGAGACCCAGTACTTC. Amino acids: CASTYRGSKETQYF.

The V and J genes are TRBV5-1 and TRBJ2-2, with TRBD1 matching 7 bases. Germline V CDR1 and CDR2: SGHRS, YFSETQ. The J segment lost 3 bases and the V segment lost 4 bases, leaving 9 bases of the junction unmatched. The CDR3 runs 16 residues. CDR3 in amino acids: CASSARQGGDTGELFF. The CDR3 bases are TGCGCCAGCAGCGCTCGACAGGGTGGGGACACCGGGGAGCTGTTTTTT.

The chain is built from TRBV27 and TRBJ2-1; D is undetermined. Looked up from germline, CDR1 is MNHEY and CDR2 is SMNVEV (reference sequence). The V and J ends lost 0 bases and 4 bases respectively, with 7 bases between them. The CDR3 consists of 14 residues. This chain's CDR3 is CASSLSAAYNEQFF. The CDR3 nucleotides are TGTGCCAGCAGTTTATCGGCGGCTTACAATGAGCAGTTCTTC.

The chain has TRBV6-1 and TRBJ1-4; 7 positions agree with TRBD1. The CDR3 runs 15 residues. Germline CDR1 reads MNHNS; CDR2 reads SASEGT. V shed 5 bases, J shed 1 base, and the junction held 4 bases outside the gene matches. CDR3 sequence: CASSQDRLTNEKLFF. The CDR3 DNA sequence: TGTGCCAGCAGTCAGGACAGGCTAACTAATGAAAAACTGTTTTTT.

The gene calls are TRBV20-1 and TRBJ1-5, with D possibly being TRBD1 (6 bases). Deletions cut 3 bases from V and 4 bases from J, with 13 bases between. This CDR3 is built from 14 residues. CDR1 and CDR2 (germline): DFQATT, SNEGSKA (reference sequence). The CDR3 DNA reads TGCAGTGCTAGTCGGACAGCCCCTAATCAGCCCCAGCATTTT. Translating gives CSASRTAPNQPQHF.

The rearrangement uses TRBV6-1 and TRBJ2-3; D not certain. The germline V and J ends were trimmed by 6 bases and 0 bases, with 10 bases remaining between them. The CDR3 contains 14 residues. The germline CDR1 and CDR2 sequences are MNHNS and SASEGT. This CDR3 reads CASRPRVSTDTQYF. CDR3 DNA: TGTGCCAGCAGGCCTCGGGTGAGCACAGATACGCAGTATTTT.

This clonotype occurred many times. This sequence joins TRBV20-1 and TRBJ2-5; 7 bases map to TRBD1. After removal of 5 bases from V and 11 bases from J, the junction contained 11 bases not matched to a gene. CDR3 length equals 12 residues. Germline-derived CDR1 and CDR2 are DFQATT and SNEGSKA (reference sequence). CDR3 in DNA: TGCAGTGCTTATAACCGGACAGGTCGTCAGTACTTC. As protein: CSAYNRTGRQYF.

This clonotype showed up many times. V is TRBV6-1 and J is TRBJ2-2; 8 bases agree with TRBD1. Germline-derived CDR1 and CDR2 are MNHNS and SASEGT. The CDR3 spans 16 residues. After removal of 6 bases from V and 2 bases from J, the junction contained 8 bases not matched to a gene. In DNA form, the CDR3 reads TGTGCCAGCAGGGCCGGGACAGGATCTAACACCGGGGAGCTGTTTTTT. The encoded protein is CASRAGTGSNTGELFF.

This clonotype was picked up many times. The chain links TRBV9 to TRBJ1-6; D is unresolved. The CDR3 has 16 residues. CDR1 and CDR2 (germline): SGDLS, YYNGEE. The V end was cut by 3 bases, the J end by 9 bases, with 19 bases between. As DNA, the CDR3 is TGTGCCAGCAGCGCCGCGAGGGCCAACCCGGCTTCACCCCTCCACTTT. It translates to CASSAARANPASPLHF.

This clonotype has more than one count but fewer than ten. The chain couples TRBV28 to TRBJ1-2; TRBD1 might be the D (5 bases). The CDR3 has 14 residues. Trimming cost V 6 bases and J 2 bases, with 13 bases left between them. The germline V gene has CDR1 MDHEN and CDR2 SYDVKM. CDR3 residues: CASRPGGRNYGYTF. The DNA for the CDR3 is TGTGCCAGCAGACCGGGGGGACGGAACTATGGCTACACCTTC.

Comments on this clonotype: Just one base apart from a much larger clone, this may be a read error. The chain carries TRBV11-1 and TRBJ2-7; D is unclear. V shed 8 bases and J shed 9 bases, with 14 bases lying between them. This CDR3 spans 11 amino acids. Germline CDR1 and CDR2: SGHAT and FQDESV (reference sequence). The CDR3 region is CASPHLAPQYF. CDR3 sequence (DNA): TGTGCCAGCCCCCACTTGGCGCCGCAGTACTTC. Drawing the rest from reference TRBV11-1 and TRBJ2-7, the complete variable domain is EAEVAQSPRYKITEKSQAVAFWCDPISGHATLYWYRQILGQGPELLVQFQDESVVDDSQLPKDRFSAERLKGVDSTLKIQPAELGDSAMYLCASPHLAPQYFGPGTRLTVT.

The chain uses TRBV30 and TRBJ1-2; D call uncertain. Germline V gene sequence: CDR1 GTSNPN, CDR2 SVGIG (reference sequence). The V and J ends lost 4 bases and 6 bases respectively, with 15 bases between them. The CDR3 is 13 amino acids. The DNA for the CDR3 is TGTGCCTGGAACGGGTGGGGTATGGATGGCTACACCTTC. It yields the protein CAWNGWGMDGYTF. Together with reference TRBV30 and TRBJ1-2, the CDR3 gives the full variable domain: SQTIHQWPATLVQPVGSPLSLECTVEGTSNPNLYWYRQAAGRGLQLLFYSVGIGQISSEVPQNLSASRPQDRQFILSSKKLLLSDSGFYLCAWNGWGMDGYTFGSGTRLTVV.

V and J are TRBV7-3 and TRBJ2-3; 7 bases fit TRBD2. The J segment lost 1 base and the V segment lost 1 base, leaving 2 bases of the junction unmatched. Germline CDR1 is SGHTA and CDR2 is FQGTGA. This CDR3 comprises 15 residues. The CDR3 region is CASSLSLAGTDTQYF. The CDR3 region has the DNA TGTGCCAGCAGCTTAAGTCTAGCGGGCACAGATACGCAGTATTTT. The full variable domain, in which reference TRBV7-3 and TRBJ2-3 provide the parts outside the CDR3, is GAGVSQTPSNKVTEKGKYVELRCDPISGHTALYWYRQSLGQGPEFLIYFQGTGAADDSGLPNDRFFAVRPEGSVSTLKIQRTERGDSAVYLCASSLSLAGTDTQYFGPGTRLTVL.

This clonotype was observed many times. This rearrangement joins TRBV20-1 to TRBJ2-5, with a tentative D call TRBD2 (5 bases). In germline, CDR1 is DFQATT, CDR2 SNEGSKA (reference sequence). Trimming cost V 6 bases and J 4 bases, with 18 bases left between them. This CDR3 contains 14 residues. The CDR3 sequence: CSAPPRASRETQYF. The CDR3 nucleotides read TGCAGTGCCCCGCCTCGCGCTAGCAGAGAGACCCAGTACTTC.

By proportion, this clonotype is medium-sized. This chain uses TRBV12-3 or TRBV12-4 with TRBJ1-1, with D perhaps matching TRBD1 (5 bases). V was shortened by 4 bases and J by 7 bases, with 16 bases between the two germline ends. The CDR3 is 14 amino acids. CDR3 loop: CASSSIGLGGEAFF. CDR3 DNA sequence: TGTGCCAGCAGTTCCATTGGGCTGGGGGGTGAAGCTTTCTTT.

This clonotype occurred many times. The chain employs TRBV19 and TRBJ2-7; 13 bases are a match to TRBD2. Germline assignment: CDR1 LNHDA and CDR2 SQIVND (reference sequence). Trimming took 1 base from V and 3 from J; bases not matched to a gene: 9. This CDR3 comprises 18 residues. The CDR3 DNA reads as TGTGCCAGTAGTATAGTATACTGGACTAGCGGGAGTATCTACGAGCAGTACTTC. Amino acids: CASSIVYWTSGSIYEQYF. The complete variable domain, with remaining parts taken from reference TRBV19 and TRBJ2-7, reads DGGITQSPKYLFRKEGQNVTLSCEQNLNHDAMYWYRQDPGQGLRLIYYSQIVNDFQKGDIAEGYSVSREKKESFPLTVTSAQKNPTAFYLCASSIVYWTSGSIYEQYFGPGTRLTVT.

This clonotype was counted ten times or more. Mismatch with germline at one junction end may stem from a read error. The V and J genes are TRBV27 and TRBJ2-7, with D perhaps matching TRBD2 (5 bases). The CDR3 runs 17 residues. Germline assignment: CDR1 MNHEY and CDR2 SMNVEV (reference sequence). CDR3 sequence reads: CASSRFSAGSDSYEQHF. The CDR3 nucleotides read TGTGCCAGCAGTAGGTTCTCTGCTGGGAGTGACTCCTACGAGCAGCACTTC.

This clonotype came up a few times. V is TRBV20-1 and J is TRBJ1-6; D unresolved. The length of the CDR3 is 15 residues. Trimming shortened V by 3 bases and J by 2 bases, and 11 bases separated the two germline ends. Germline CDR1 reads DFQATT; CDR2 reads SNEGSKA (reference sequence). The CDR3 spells CSASLGLAYNSPLHF. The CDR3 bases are TGCAGTGCTAGTTTGGGTCTCGCCTATAATTCACCCCTCCACTTT.

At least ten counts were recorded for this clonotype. CDR3 sequence (DNA): TGTGCCAGCAGGGGCAGCTACGAGCAGTACTTC. This sequence encodes CASRGSYEQYF. V and J are TRBV28 and TRBJ2-7, with D uncertain. The CDR3 covers 11 residues. V was trimmed by 6 bases and J by 3 bases, leaving 6 bases between them. CDR1 and CDR2 from the germline V gene are MDHEN and SYDVKM.

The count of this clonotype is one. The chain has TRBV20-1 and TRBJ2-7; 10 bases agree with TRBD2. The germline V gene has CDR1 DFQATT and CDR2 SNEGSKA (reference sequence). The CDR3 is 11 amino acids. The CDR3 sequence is CRVAGGGEQYF. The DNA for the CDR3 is TGCAGGGTAGCGGGAGGCGGTGAGCAGTACTTC.

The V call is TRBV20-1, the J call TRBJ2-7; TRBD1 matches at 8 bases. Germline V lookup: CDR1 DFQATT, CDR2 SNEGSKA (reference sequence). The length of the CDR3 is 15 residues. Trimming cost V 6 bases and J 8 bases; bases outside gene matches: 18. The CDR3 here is CSATPNPDRGVKQYF. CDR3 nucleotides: TGCAGTGCGACCCCGAACCCTGACAGGGGAGTCAAGCAGTACTTC.

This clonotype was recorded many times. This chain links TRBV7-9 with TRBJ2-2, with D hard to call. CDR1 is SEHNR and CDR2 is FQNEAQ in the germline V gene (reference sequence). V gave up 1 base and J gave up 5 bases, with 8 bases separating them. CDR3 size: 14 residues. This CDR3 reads CASSLEADTGELFF. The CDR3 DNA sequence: TGTGCCAGCAGCTTAGAGGCGGATACCGGGGAGCTGTTTTTT.